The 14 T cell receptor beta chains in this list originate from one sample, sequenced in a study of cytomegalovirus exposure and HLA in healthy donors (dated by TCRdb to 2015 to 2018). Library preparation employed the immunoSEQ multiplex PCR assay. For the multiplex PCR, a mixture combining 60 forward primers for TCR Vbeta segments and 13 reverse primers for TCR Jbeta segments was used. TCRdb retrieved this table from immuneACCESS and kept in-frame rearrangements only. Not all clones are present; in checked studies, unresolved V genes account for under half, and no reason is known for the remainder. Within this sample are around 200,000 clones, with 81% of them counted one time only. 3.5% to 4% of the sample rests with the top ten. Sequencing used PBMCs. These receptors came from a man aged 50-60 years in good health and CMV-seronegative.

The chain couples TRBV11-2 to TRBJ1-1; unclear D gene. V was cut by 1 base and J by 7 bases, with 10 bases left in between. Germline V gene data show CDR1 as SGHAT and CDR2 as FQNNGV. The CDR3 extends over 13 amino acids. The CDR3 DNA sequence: TGTGCCAGCAGCTTAGGGGCCGGTTTTGAAGCTTTCTTT. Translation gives CASSLGAGFEAFF.

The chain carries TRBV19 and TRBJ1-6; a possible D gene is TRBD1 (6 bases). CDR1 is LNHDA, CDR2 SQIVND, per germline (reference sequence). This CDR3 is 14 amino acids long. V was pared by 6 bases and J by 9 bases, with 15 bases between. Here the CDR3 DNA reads TGTGCCAGTAGCGTCCGGGACACCACTTCACCCCTCCACTTT. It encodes CASSVRDTTSPLHF.

CDR3 region: CATNRPGQGVGYTF. In DNA, the CDR3 is TGTGCCACCAATCGACCGGGACAGGGGGTCGGCTACACCTTC. The rearrangement uses TRBV15 and TRBJ1-2; TRBD1 matches 11 bases. CDR3 length: 14 amino acids. V lost 7 bases, J lost 8 bases, and 9 bases stayed unmatched. Germline values: CDR1 LNHNV, CDR2 YYDKDF (reference sequence).

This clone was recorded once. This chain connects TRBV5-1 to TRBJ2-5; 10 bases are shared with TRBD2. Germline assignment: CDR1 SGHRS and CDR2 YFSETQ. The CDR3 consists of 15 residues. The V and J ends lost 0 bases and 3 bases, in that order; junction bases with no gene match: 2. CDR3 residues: CASSLVGLAEETQYF. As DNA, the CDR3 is TGCGCCAGCAGCTTGGTAGGACTAGCGGAAGAGACCCAGTACTTC.

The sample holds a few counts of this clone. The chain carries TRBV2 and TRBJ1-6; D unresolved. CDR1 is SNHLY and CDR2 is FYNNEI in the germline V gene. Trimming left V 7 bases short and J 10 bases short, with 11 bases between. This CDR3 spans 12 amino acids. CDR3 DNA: TGTGCCAGCAACCCGGAGCAGTCACCCCTCCACTTT. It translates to CASNPEQSPLHF.

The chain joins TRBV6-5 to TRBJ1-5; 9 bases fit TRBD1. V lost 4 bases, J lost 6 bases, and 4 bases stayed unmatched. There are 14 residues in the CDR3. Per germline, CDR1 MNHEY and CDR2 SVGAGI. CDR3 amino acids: CASSSGTGSQPQHF. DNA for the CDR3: TGTGCCAGCAGTTCCGGGACAGGGTCTCAGCCCCAGCATTTT.

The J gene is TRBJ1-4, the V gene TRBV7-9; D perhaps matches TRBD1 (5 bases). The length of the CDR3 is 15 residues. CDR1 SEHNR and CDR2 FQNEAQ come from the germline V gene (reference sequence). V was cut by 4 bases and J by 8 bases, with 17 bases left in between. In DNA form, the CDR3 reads TGTGCCAGCAGCTCCCAAGGGTGGAGGGGCGAAAAACTGTTTTTT. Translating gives CASSSQGWRGEKLFF.

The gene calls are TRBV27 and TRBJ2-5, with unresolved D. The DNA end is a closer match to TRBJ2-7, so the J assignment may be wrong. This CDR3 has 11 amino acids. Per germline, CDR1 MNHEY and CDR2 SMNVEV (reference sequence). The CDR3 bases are TGTGCCAGCGGCCCCCAGGTCGAGCAGTACTTC. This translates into CASGPQVEQYF.

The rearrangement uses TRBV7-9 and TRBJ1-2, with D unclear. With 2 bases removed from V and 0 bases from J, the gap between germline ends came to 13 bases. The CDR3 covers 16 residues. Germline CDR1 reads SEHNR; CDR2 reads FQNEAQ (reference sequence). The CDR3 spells CASSLSESQPNYGYTF. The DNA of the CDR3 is TGTGCCAGCAGCTTATCAGAATCCCAACCTAACTATGGCTACACCTTC.

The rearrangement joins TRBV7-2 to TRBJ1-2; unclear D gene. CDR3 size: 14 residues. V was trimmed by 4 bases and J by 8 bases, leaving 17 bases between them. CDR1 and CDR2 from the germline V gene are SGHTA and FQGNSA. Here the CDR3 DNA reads TGTGCCAGCAGCTCGACCCTCTGGACGGGGGGCTACACCTTC. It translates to CASSSTLWTGGYTF.

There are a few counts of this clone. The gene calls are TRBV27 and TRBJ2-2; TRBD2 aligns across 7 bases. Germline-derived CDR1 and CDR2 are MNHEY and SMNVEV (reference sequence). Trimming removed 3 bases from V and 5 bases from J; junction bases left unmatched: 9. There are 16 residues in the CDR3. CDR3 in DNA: TGTGCCAGCAGTTTCCCCGTTGCGGGGGTGACCGGGGAGCTGTTTTTT. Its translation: CASSFPVAGVTGELFF.

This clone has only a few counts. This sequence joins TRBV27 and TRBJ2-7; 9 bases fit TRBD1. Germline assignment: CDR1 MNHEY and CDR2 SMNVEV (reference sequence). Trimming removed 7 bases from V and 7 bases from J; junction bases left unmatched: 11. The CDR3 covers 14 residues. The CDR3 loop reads CASKDVQGAREQYF. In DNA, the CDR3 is TGTGCCAGCAAGGATGTACAGGGGGCACGGGAGCAGTACTTC.

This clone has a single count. The CDR3 DNA is TGTGCCATCAGTAATAATGGGGGGTACACCGGGGAGCTGTTTTTT. This codes for CAISNNGGYTGELFF. This chain connects TRBV10-3 to TRBJ2-2; possibly TRBD2 for D (6 bases). The germline V gene encodes CDR1 ENHRY and CDR2 SYGVKD. This CDR3 is built from 15 residues. The germline V and J ends were trimmed by 5 bases and 3 bases, with 13 bases remaining between them.

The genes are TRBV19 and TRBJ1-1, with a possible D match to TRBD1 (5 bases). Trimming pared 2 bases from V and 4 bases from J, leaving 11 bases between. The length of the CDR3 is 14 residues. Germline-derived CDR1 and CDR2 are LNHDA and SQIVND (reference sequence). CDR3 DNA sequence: TGTGCCAGTAGTATACAGGGCGGCAGCACTGAAGCTTTCTTT. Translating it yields CASSIQGGSTEAFF.